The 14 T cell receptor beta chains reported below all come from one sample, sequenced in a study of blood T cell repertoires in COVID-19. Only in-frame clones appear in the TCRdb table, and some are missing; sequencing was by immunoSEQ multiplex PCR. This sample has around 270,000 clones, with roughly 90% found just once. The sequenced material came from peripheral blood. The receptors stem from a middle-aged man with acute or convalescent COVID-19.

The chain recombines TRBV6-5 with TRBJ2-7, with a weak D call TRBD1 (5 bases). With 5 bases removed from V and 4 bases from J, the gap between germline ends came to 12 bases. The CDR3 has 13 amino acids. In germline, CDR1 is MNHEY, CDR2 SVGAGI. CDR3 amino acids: CASSKGWIYEQYF. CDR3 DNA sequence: TGTGCCAGCAGTAAGGGGTGGATTTACGAGCAGTACTTC.

The CDR3: CASSQDVQGLGYGYTF. The CDR3 coding sequence is TGTGCCAGCAGCCAAGATGTCCAGGGCCTTGGCTATGGCTACACCTTC. The rearrangement joins TRBV14 to TRBJ1-2, with D perhaps matching TRBD1 (5 bases). V lost 0 bases to trimming and J lost 4 bases, with 15 bases between them. This CDR3 region has 16 residues. The germline V gene encodes CDR1 SGHDN and CDR2 FVKESK. The full variable domain, its missing parts supplied by reference TRBV14 and TRBJ1-2, is EAGVTQFPSHSVIEKGQTVTLRCDPISGHDNLYWYRRVMGKEIKFLLHFVKESKQDESGMPNNRFLAERTGGTYSTLKVQPAELEDSGVYFCASSQDVQGLGYGYTFGSGTRLTVV.

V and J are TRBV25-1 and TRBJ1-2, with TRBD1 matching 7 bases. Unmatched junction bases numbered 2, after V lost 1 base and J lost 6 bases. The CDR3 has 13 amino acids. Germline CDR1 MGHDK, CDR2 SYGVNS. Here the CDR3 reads CASSEFRGNGYTF. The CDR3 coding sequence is TGTGCCAGCAGTGAATTCAGGGGGAATGGCTACACCTTC.

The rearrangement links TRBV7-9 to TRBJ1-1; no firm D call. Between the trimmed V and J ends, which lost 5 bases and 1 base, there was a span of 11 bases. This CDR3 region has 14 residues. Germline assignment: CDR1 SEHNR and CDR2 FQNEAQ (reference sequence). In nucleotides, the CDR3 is TGTGCCAGCAGCCGTGTAGGAGGGAACACTGAAGCTTTCTTT. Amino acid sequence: CASSRVGGNTEAFF.

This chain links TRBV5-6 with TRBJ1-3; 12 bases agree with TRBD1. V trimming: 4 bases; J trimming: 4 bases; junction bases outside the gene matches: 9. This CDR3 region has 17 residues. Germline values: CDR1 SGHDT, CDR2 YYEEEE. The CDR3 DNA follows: TGTGCCAGCAGCGGGGGACAGGGGGCAGAAGACGGAAACACCATATATTTT. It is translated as CASSGGQGAEDGNTIYF.

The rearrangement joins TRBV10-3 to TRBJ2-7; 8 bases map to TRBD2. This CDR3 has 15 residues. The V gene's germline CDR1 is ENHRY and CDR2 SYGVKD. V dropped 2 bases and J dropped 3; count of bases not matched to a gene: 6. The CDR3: CAISERAGGLYEQYF. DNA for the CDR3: TGTGCCATCAGTGAGCGGGCGGGGGGCCTCTACGAGCAGTACTTC.

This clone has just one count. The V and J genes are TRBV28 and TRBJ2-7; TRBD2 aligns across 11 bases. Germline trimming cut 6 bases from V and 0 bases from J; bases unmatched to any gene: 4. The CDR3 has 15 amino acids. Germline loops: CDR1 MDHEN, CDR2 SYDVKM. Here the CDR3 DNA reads TGTGCCAGCAGCTCGACTAGCGGGGCCTCCTACGAGCAGTACTTC. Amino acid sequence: CASSSTSGASYEQYF.

The CDR3 sequence is CASSRLTGSLNTEAFF. CDR3 DNA sequence: TGTGCCAGCAGTCGCCTCACAGGGTCCCTAAACACTGAAGCTTTCTTT. V and J are TRBV3-1 (or the pseudogene TRBV3-2) and TRBJ1-1; tentatively, D is TRBD1 (6 bases). The germline V gene has CDR1 LGHDT and CDR2 YNNKEL (reference sequence). The CDR3 is 16 residues long. Trimming stripped 6 bases from V and 2 bases from J, with 19 bases between.

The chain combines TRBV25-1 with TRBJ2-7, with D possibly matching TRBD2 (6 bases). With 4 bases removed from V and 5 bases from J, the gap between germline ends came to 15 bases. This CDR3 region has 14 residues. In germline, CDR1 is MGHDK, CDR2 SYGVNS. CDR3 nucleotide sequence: TGTGCCAGCAGTGGGGGACTTTACTCGGACGAGCAGTACTTC. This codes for CASSGGLYSDEQYF.

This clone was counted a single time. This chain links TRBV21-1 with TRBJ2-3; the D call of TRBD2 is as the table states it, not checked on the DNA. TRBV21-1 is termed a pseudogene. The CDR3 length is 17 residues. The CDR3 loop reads CASSKGPGRGGTDTQYF. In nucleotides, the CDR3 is TGTGCCAGCAGCAAAGGCCCTGGAAGGGGGGGAACAGATACGCAGTATTTT.

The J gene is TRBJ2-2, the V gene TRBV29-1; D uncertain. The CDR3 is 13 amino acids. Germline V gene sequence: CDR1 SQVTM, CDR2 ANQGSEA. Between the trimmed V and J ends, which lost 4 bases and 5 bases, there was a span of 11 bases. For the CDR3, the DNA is TGCAGCGTTGCCGGGTCTGGTACCGGGGAGCTGTTTTTT. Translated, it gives CSVAGSGTGELFF.

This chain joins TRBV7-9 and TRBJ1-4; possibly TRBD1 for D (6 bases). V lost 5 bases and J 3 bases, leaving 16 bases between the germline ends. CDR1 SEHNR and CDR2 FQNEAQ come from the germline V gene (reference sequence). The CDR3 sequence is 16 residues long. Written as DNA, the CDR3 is TGTGCCAGCAGCCCGTGGGGGGGCGCGGCTAATGAAAAACTGTTTTTT. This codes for CASSPWGGAANEKLFF. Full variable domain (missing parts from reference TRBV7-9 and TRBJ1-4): DTGVSQNPRHKITKRGQNVTFRCDPISEHNRLYWYRQTLGQGPEFLTYFQNEAQLEKSRLLSDRFSAERPKGSFSTLEIQRTEQGDSAMYLCASSPWGGAANEKLFFGSGTQLSVL.

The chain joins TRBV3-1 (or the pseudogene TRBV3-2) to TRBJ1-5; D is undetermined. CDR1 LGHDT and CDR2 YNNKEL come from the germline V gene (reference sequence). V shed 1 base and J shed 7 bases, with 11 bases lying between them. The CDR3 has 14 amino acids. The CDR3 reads CASSQARGGQPQHF. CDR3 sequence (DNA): TGTGCCAGCAGCCAAGCACGGGGAGGACAGCCCCAGCATTTT.

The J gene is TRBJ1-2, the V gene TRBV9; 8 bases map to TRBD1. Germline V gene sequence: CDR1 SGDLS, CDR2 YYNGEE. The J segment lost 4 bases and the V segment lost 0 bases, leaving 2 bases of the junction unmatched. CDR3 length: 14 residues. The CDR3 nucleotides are TGTGCCAGCAGCGTAGGGGGACAGGCCTATGGCTACACCTTC. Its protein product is CASSVGGQAYGYTF.